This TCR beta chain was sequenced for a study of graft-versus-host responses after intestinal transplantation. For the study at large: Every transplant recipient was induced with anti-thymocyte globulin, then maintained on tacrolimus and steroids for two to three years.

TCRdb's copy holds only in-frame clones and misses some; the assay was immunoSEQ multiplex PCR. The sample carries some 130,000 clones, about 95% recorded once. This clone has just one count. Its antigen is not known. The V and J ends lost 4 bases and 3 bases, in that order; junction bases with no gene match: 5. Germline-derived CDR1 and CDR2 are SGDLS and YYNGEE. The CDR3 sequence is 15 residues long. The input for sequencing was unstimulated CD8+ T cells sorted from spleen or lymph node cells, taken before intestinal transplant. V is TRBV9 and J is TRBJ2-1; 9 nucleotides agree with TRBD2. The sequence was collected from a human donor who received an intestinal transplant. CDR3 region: CASSLAGVVYNEQFF. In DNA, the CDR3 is TGTGCCAGCAGCTTAGCGGGAGTCGTCTACAATGAGCAGTTCTTC.